These 21 T cell receptor beta chains originate from one sample sequenced in a study of post-analysis software for immune sequencing data. Overall study results and limits: Higher frequency in patients than in controls was seen for a handful of TRBV segments, with TRBV5-6, TRBV5-1 and TRBV20-1 among them.

Unique molecular identifiers were present in the TCR beta cDNA libraries. TCRdb reprocessed the PCR reads with MiXCR, giving one entry per CDR3 protein. The sample holds hundreds of thousands of distinct CDR3 sequences, around 27% seen once. Antigens of these TCRs are unknown. The specimen was blood. These receptors were taken from a girl between 10 and 17 years old with multiple sclerosis.

The chain has TRBV7-8 and TRBJ1-1; TRBD1 matches 8 bases. The V segment lost 5 bases and the J segment 2 bases; nucleotides outside the gene matches: 7. CDR3 length: 15 amino acids. The V gene's germline CDR1 is SGHVS and CDR2 FQNEAQ. CDR3 DNA: TGTGCCAGCAGCGTGGGGACAGGACGAAACACTGAAGCTTTCTTT. This codes for CASSVGTGRNTEAFF.

Regarding this clonotype: This sequence may be a read error, since a much larger clone differs from it by one base. The chain carries TRBV29-1 and TRBJ2-1, with D maybe TRBD2 (5 bases). The last part of the DNA fits TRBJ2-7 better; the J call may be wrong. This CDR3 region has 13 residues. Per germline, CDR1 SQVTM and CDR2 ANQGSEA. CDR3 in DNA: TGCAGCGTATCGGGGAACATTGGGAATGAGCAGTACTTC. This sequence encodes CSVSGNIGNEQYF.

The chain carries TRBV10-1 and TRBJ2-5; TRBD1 is a possible D gene (5 bases). CDR1 and CDR2 from the germline V gene are WNHNN and SYGVQD (reference sequence). The CDR3 totals 14 residues. Between the trimmed V and J ends, which lost 6 bases and 0 bases, there was a span of 11 bases. This chain's CDR3 is CASSDSDNQETQYF. The CDR3 nucleotides are TGCGCCAGCAGCGACTCGGACAACCAAGAGACCCAGTACTTC.

The rearrangement links TRBV10-3 to TRBJ1-1, with D perhaps matching TRBD1 (6 bases). The CDR3 consists of 15 residues. V lost 0 bases to trimming and J lost 2 bases, with 10 bases between them. CDR1 and CDR2 from the germline V gene are ENHRY and SYGVKD. The CDR3 is CAISESGTLNTEAFF. The CDR3 coding sequence is TGTGCCATCAGTGAGTCTGGGACACTAAACACTGAAGCTTTCTTT.

This clonotype showed up many times. This rearrangement joins TRBV7-2 to TRBJ2-3; D remains unclear. The germline CDR1 and CDR2 sequences are SGHTA and FQGNSA. The CDR3 is 15 residues long. The ends were cut back, 1 base at V and 0 bases at J, with 8 bases in the middle. The CDR3 DNA is TGTGCCAGCAGCTTAGATGGGTCTAGCACAGATACGCAGTATTTT. This encodes CASSLDGSSTDTQYF.

The V call is TRBV20-1, the J call TRBJ2-3; D tentatively reads TRBD1 or TRBD2 (5 bases each). The CDR3 extends over 14 amino acids. Looked up from germline, CDR1 is DFQATT and CDR2 is SNEGSKA (reference sequence). V shed 5 bases and J shed 4 bases, with 16 bases lying between them. The CDR3 bases are TGCAGTGCTCCATTCAGGGCGGGCCCAGATACGCAGTATTTT. This translates into CSAPFRAGPDTQYF.

The genes are TRBV7-9 and TRBJ1-1; D uncertain. The CDR3 has 15 residues. In germline, CDR1 is SEHNR, CDR2 FQNEAQ (reference sequence). V lost 5 bases to trimming and J lost 5 bases, with 18 bases between them. CDR3: CASSPIALVGTEAFF. DNA of the CDR3: TGTGCCAGCAGCCCGATCGCGCTGGTCGGAACTGAAGCTTTCTTT.

V and J are TRBV29-1 and TRBJ2-5; no firm D call. V lost 7 bases to trimming and J lost 3 bases, with 12 bases between them. The CDR3 runs to 12 residues. Germline CDR1 reads SQVTM; CDR2 reads ANQGSEA. In DNA, the CDR3 is TGCAGCGCCTCCCGAGGCGAAGAGACCCAGTACTTC. Residues: CSASRGEETQYF. Full variable domain (rest looked up from reference TRBV29-1 and TRBJ2-5): SAVISQKPSRDICQRGTSLTIQCQVDSQVTMMFWYRQQPGQSLTLIATANQGSEATYESGFVIDKFPISRPNLTFSTLTVSNMSPEDSSIYLCSASRGEETQYFGPGTRLLVL.

The rearrangement links TRBV4-1 to TRBJ2-1, with TRBD1 matching over 8 bases. CDR3 length: 15 residues. V dropped 2 bases and J dropped 7; count of bases not matched to a gene: 7. Germline CDR1 MGHRA, CDR2 YSYEKL. CDR3 residues: CASSQSRTGINEQFF. The CDR3 region has the DNA TGCGCCAGCAGCCAATCCCGGACAGGGATAAATGAGCAGTTCTTC.

In this sample, this clonotype turned up many times. V and J are TRBV4-2 and TRBJ2-3; D gene unclear. Germline V gives CDR1 LGHNA, CDR2 YNFKEQ. The CDR3 has 15 amino acids. Between the trimmed V and J ends, which lost 0 bases and 2 bases, there was a span of 9 bases. CDR3 DNA sequence: TGTGCCAGCAGCCAAGAGGGAAAAGACACAGATACGCAGTATTTT. Residues: CASSQEGKDTDTQYF.

This clonotype has a handful of counts. The V and J genes are TRBV29-1 and TRBJ2-3; no firm D call. The CDR3 runs to 17 residues. V lost 7 bases, J lost 0 bases, and 23 bases lay in between. Germline V CDR1 and CDR2: SQVTM, ANQGSEA. The DNA for the CDR3 is TGCAGCGCCGCACCCGTCCCCCCTACGCGCAGCACAGATACGCAGTATTTT. Translated: CSAAPVPPTRSTDTQYF.

This clonotype was counted ten times or more. The chain combines TRBV5-1 with TRBJ2-5; possibly TRBD1 for D (6 bases). This CDR3 is 15 amino acids long. Germline CDR1 reads SGHRS; CDR2 reads YFSETQ. V lost 1 base and J 2 bases, leaving 12 bases between the germline ends. The CDR3, as DNA: TGCGCCAGCAGCTTGACAGGGTATCAGCAAGAGACCCAGTACTTC. Its translation is CASSLTGYQQETQYF.

There are a few counts of this clonotype. The V call is TRBV11-2, the J call TRBJ2-7; 7 nucleotides match TRBD1. Germline CDR1 is SGHAT and CDR2 is FQNNGV. The CDR3 is made up of 13 amino acids. V shed 8 bases and J 2 bases; nucleotides not matched to a gene: 6. The CDR3 region is CASGKGQTYEQYF. The CDR3 DNA follows: TGTGCCAGCGGAAAGGGACAGACCTACGAGCAGTACTTC.

Notes on this clonotype: The junction departs from the called germline gene at one end, perhaps through a read error. The V gene is TRBV7-7, the J gene TRBJ2-5; D might be TRBD1 or TRBD2, each matching 5 bases. The CDR3 has 15 amino acids. Germline V gives CDR1 SSHAT, CDR2 FNYEAQ (reference sequence). DNA of the CDR3: TGTGTCAGCAGCCAAGGGACGAGGCCCAGGGAGACCCAGTACTTC. Its translation is CVSSQGTRPRETQYF.

In this sample, this clonotype turned up once. The CDR3 carries no conserved terminal phenylalanine or tryptophan, so it likely arises from a read error. J is TRBJ2-7 and V is TRBV9, with D unresolved. V lost 0 bases to trimming and J lost 0 bases, with 7 bases between them. The germline gives CDR1 SGDLS, CDR2 YYNGEE. The CDR3 contains 14 residues. CDR3: CASSVGRSSYEQYL. For the CDR3, the DNA is TGTGCCAGCAGCGTAGGGCGGAGCTCCTACGAGCAGTACTTA.

In this sample, this clonotype turned up a few times. This chain connects TRBV20-1 to TRBJ2-5; 7 bases map to TRBD2. This CDR3 region has 14 residues. Germline V gives CDR1 DFQATT, CDR2 SNEGSKA (reference sequence). After removal of 5 bases from V and 4 bases from J, the junction contained 10 bases not matched to a gene. The CDR3 reads CSAAMGGYRETQYF. The CDR3 bases are TGCAGTGCTGCAATGGGGGGGTATAGAGAGACCCAGTACTTC.

This clonotype was detected only once. V and J are TRBV20-1 and TRBJ2-6; D is unclear. Deletions cut 2 bases from V and 14 bases from J, with 13 bases between. The CDR3 contains 12 residues. Germline V CDR1 and CDR2: DFQATT, SNEGSKA (reference sequence). This CDR3 reads CSARIYTTLLTF. CDR3 in DNA: TGCAGTGCTAGAATCTATACGACGCTCCTGACTTTC.

This clonotype was found many times. The V and J genes are TRBV18 and TRBJ2-5; TRBD1 agrees at 7 bases. CDR3 size: 13 residues. CDR1 is KGHSH, CDR2 LQKENI, per germline. With V trimmed by 6 bases and J by 3 bases, 4 bases remained unmatched. In nucleotides, the CDR3 is TGTGCCAGCTCGCCGACAGGGAAAGAGACCCAGTACTTC. Protein product: CASSPTGKETQYF.

This clonotype has a handful of counts. A much larger clone differs from this one at a single base, so this may be a read error. The chain is built from TRBV6-5 and TRBJ2-1, with TRBD2 identical over 7 bases. The CDR3 spans 15 residues. Unmatched junction bases numbered 13, after V lost 6 bases and J lost 8 bases. Germline V gene sequence: CDR1 MNHEY, CDR2 SVGAGI. CDR3: CASSTLGRERHEQFF. Written as DNA, the CDR3 is TGTGCCAGCAGCACCTTGGGGCGGGAGCGGCATGAGCAGTTCTTC.

The chain carries TRBV5-1 and TRBJ2-7; tentative D call: TRBD2 (6 bases). In germline, CDR1 is SGHRS, CDR2 YFSETQ. The CDR3 contains 15 residues. With 4 bases removed from V and 3 bases from J, the gap between germline ends came to 17 bases. The CDR3: CASSGNGGILYEQYF. CDR3 DNA sequence: TGCGCCAGCAGCGGAAATGGGGGGATACTCTACGAGCAGTACTTC.

Worth noting for this clonotype: At one of its ends the junction is not consistent with the germline gene, which may arise from a read error. The chain is built from TRBV29-1 and TRBJ2-2; D assignment may be TRBD1 or TRBD2 (5 bases each). CDR1 is SQVTM and CDR2 is ANQGSEA in the germline V gene. The CDR3 runs 14 residues. CDR3 residues: CSVKGPANTGERFF. The CDR3 DNA is TGCAGCGTAAAGGGGCCAGCGAACACCGGGGAGCGGTTTTTT.